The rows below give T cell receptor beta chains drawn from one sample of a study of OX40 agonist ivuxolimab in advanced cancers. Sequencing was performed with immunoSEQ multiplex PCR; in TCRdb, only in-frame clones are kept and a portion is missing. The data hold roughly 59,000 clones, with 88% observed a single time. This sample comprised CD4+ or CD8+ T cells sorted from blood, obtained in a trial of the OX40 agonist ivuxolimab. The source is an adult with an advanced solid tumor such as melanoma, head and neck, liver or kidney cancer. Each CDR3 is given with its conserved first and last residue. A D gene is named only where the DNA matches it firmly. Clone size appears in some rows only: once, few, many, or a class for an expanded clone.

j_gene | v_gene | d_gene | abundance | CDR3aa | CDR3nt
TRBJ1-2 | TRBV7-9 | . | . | CASSHQGAHRDYGYTF | TGTGCCAGCAGCCACCAGGGCGCCCATAGGGACTATGGCTACACCTTC
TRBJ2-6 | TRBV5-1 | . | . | CASSLEATVGANVLTF | TGCGCCAGCAGCTTGGAAGCAACGGTGGGGGCCAACGTCCTGACTTTC
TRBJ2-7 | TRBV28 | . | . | CASSLISLSSYEQYF | TGTGCCAGCAGTTTAATCTCCCTCTCCTCCTACGAGCAGTACTTC
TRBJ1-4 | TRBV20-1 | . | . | CFARENEKLFF | TGTTTCGCAAGGGAGAATGAAAAACTGTTTTTT
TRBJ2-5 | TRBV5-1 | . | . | CASSSTWAGEETQYF | TGCGCCAGCAGCTCCACTTGGGCTGGGGAGGAGACCCAGTACTTC
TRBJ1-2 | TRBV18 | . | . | CASSPNGHGYGYTF | TGTGCCAGCTCACCAAACGGACACGGCTATGGCTACACCTTC
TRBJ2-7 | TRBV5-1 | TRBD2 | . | CASKVAGGYEQYF | TGCGCCAGCAAAGTAGCGGGGGGGTACGAGCAGTACTTC
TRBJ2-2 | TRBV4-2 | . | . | CASSRLEGANTGELFF | TGTGCCAGCAGTCGGTTAGAGGGGGCGAACACCGGGGAGCTGTTTTTT
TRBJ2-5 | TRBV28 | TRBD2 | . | CASRERGLRGESETQYF | TGTGCCAGCCGAGAAAGAGGGCTCCGGGGGGAATCGGAGACCCAGTACTTC
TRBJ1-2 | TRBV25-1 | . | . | CASSEGGQGPYGYTF | TGTGCCAGCAGTGAGGGGGGCCAGGGTCCCTATGGCTACACCTTC
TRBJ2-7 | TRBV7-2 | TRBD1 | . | CASSFLTGGAYEQYF | TGTGCCAGCAGCTTCCTGACAGGGGGTGCCTACGAGCAGTACTTC
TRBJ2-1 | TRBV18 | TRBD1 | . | CASLLSSAGQGRGYNEQFF | TGTGCCAGCCTATTATCTTCTGCTGGACAGGGAAGAGGGTACAATGAGCAGTTCTTC
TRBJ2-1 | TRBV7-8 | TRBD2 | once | CASSLRASGTPGEQFF | TGTGCCAGCAGCTTACGGGCCAGCGGGACCCCCGGGGAGCAGTTCTTC
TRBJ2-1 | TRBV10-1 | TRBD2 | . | CASSESTSLTSGANEQFF | TGCGCCAGCAGTGAGTCTACGAGTCTGACTAGCGGGGCAAATGAGCAGTTCTTC
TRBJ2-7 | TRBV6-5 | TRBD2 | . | CASSASSGGAHEQYF | TGTGCCAGCAGTGCCTCTAGCGGGGGGGCCCACGAGCAGTACTTC
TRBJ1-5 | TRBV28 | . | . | CASSLGQTNQPQHF | TGTGCCAGCAGTTTAGGACAAACCAATCAGCCCCAGCATTTT
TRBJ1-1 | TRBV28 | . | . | CASSLPLQDYTEAFF | TGTGCCAGCAGTTTACCCCTACAGGATTACACTGAAGCTTTCTTT
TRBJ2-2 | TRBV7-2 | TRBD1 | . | CASRIQGGAGTGELFF | TGTGCCAGCAGAATCCAAGGGGGCGCGGGCACCGGGGAGCTGTTTTTT
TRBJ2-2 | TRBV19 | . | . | CASTRQETNTGELFF | TGTGCCAGTACGCGACAGGAGACGAACACCGGGGAGCTGTTTTTT
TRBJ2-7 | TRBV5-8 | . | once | CASSPLGAQGYEQYF | TGTGCCAGCAGCCCACTCGGTGCCCAGGGCTACGAGCAGTACTTC
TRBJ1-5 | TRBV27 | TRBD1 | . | CASSPGRQGINQPQHF | TGTGCCAGCAGTCCAGGCCGACAGGGTATCAATCAGCCCCAGCATTTT
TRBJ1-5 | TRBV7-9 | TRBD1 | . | CASSLGQGANQPQHF | TGTGCCAGCAGCTTAGGACAGGGTGCGAATCAGCCCCAGCATTTT
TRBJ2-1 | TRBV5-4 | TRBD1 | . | CASSSTGANEQFF | TGTGCCAGCAGCTCGACAGGGGCGAATGAGCAGTTCTTC
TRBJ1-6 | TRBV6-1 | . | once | CASSLDSSYNSPLHF | TGTGCCAGCAGCCTTGACAGCTCCTATAATTCACCCCTCCACTTT
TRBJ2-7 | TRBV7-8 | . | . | CASSLGQGGGAYEQYF | TGTGCCAGCAGCCTTGGCCAGGGCGGAGGGGCCTACGAGCAGTACTTC
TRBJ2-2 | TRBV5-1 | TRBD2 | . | CASSLSGEWTGELFF | TGCGCCAGCAGCTTGAGCGGGGAGTGGACCGGGGAGCTGTTTTTT
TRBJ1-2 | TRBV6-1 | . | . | CASSPTGLYGYTF | TGTGCCAGCAGCCCTACCGGGCTCTATGGCTACACCTTC
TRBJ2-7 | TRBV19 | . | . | CASSPGRDMMTYEQYF | TGTGCCAGTAGTCCCGGTCGGGATATGATGACCTACGAGCAGTACTTC
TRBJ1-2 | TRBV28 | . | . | CASRIPPSYGYTF | TGTGCCAGCAGAATCCCCCCCAGCTATGGCTACACCTTC
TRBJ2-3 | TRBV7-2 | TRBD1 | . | CASSLDYFGTGEDTQYF | TGTGCCAGCAGCTTAGATTATTTCGGGACAGGGGAAGATACGCAGTATTTT